These T cell receptor beta chains were read from a single sample in a study of shared clonotypes between healthy human individuals. Profiled with immunoSEQ multiplex PCR; TCRdb holds only in-frame clones, not every one. The sample records some 2,000,000 clones, more than 90% being singletons. The specimen sequenced was naive CD4+ T cells sorted from blood. Every receptor here comes from a man between 18 and 35 years old in good health. The CDR3 runs from the conserved cysteine through the conserved F or W. D genes are given only for firm matches. A clone size is listed for some rows: how often the clone was seen (once, few, many), or a class if it is expanded.

V	J	D	size	CDR3
TRBV7-9	TRBJ2-1	TRBD2	.	CASSPGLASAYNEQFF
TRBV29-1	TRBJ2-5	.	once	CSAPGPVQETQYF
TRBV2	TRBJ2-2	.	.	CASRQGYTGELFF
TRBV7-7	TRBJ2-2	.	once	CASSWTENTGELFF
TRBV5-6	TRBJ2-5	TRBD2	.	CASSQIAGGPGETQYF
TRBV5-1	TRBJ2-5	.	.	CASSLVWDPETQYF
TRBV7-8	TRBJ1-3	TRBD1	.	CASSFRDRGPGNTIYF
TRBV30	TRBJ2-3	.	once	CASGWGARADTQYF
TRBV18	TRBJ2-6	TRBD1	.	CASSPLLIQGANGANVLTF
TRBV5-1	TRBJ2-2	.	.	CASSLSVIANTGELFF
TRBV19	TRBJ1-5	.	.	CASSMRDQPQHF
TRBV13	TRBJ2-3	.	.	CASSLVGTNFNEYF
TRBV28	TRBJ1-4	TRBD1	.	CASSSGQAGSEKLFF
TRBV5-1	TRBJ2-5	TRBD1	.	CASSLVPRGLGETQYF
TRBV9	TRBJ2-7	TRBD2	.	CASSVGDVAGTQEQYF
TRBV6-5	TRBJ2-7	.	.	CATTGVADYEQYF
TRBV5-1	TRBJ2-1	TRBD1	.	CASSRPTGNNEQFF
TRBV29-1	TRBJ2-3	TRBD2	.	CSVVSGSSTDTQYF
TRBV6-6	TRBJ2-7	TRBD1	.	CASSTGTGTYEQYF
TRBV7-9	TRBJ2-3	.	.	CASSSSVVTNRDTQYF
TRBV5-1	TRBJ2-7	TRBD2	.	CASSLDGTSGRGEQYF